This T cell receptor beta chain was recovered during a study of T-cell reconstitution after alpha-beta-depleted transplantation in children. Unique molecular identifiers were incorporated when the TCRbeta library was constructed. TCRdb independently ran MiXCR on the PCR reads; one entry per CDR3 protein. This table holds approximately 390,000 distinct CDR3 sequences, approximately 10% found once. Germline CDR1 reads MNHNS; CDR2 reads SASEGT. The CDR3 runs 20 residues. Deletions cut 0 bases from V and 0 bases from J, with 22 bases between. V gene TRBV6-1 combines with J gene TRBJ2-3, with D unclear. The material sequenced was PBMCs from the stem cell graft donor, taken from the stem cell graft. The TCR sequence derives from a human donor who donated a stem cell graft to a child with acute myeloid leukemia. The CDR3 sequence is CASSEATKGWTATSTDTQYF. DNA for the CDR3: TGTGCCAGCAGTGAAGCCACTAAGGGTTGGACCGCAACTAGCACAGATACGCAGTATTTT.